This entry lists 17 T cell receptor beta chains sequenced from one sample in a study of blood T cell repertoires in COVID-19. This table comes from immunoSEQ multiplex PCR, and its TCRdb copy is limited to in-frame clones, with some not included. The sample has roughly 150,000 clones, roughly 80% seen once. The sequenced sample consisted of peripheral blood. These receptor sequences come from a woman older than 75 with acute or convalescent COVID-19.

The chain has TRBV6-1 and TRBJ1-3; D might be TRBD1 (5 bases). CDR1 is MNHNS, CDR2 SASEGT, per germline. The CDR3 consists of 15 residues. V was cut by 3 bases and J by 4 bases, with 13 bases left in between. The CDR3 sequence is CASSEGPGRGNTIYF. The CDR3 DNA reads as TGTGCCAGCAGTGAGGGGCCAGGGAGGGGAAACACCATATATTTT.

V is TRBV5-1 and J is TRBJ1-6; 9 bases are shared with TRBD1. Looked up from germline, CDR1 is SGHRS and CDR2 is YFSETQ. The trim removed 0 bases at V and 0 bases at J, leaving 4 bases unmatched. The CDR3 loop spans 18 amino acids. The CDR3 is CASSLGGQGGSYNSPLHF. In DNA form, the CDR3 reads TGCGCCAGCAGCTTGGGGGGACAGGGTGGCTCCTATAATTCACCCCTCCACTTT. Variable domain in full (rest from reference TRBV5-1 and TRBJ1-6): KAGVTQTPRYLIKTRGQQVTLSCSPISGHRSVSWYQQTPGQGLQFLFEYFSETQRNKGNFPGRFSGRQFSNSRSEMNVSTLELGDSALYLCASSLGGQGGSYNSPLHFGNGTRLTVT.

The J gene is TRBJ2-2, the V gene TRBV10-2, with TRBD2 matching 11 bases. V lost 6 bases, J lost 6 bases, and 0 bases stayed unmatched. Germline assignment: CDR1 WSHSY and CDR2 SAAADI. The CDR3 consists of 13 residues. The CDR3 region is CASRLAGAGELFF. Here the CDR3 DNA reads TGCGCCAGCAGACTAGCGGGGGCCGGGGAGCTGTTTTTT.

The CDR3 sequence is CASSSRALSNQPQHF. As DNA, the CDR3 is TGTGCCAGCAGTTCGAGGGCTTTGAGCAATCAGCCCCAGCATTTT. The V gene is TRBV28, the J gene TRBJ1-5; D unresolved. The CDR3 runs 15 residues. Trimming removed 4 bases at V and 1 base at J, with 11 bases between. Germline CDR1 and CDR2: MDHEN and SYDVKM.

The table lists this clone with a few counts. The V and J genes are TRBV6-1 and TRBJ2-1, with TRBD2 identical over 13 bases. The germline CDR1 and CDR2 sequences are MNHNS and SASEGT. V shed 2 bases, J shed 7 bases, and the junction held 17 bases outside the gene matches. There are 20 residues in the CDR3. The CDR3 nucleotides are TGTGCCAGCAGTGAATTAGGGCTCCCTTCACTAGCGGGAGGGCCTAATGAGCAGTTCTTC. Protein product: CASSELGLPSLAGGPNEQFF.

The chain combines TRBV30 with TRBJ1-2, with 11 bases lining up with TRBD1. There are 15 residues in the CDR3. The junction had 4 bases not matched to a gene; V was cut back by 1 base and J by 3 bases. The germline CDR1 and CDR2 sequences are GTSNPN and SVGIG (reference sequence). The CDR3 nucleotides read TGTGCCTGGAGTGCTTGGGACAGGGGGTACTATGGCTACACCTTC. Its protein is CAWSAWDRGYYGYTF.

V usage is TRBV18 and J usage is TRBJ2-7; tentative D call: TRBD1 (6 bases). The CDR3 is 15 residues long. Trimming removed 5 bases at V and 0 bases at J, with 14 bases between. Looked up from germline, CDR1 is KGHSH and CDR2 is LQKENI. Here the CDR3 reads CASSFGQSHSYEQYF. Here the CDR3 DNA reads TGTGCCAGCTCATTTGGACAGTCCCACTCCTACGAGCAGTACTTC.

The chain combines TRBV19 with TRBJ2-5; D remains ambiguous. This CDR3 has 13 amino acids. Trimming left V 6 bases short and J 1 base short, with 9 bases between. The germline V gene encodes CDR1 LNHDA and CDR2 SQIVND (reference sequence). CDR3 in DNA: TGTGCCAGTAGCAACAGCCGCCAAGAGACCCAGTACTTC. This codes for CASSNSRQETQYF.

CDR3 sequence: CAIERETQYF. Written as DNA, the CDR3 is TGTGCCATAGAGCGGGAGACCCAGTACTTC. The chain links TRBV7-8 to TRBJ2-5; D is possibly TRBD2 (5 bases). The CDR3 runs to 10 residues. Trimming stripped 10 bases from V and 5 bases from J, with 8 bases between. Germline CDR1 SGHVS, CDR2 FQNEAQ.

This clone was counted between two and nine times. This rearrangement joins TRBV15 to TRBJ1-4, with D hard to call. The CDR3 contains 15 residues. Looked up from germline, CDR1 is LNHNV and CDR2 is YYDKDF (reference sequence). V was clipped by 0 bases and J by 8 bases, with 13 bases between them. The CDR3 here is CATSRERIMGEKLFF. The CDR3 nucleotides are TGTGCCACCAGCAGAGAACGGATTATGGGCGAAAAACTGTTTTTT.

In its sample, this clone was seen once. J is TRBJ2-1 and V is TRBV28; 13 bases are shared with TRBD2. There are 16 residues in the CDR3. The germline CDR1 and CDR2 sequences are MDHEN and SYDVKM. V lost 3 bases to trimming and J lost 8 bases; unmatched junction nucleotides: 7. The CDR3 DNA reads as TGTGCCAGCAGTTTTCGGACTAGCGGGAGCGCCTATGAGCAGTTCTTC. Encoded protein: CASSFRTSGSAYEQFF.

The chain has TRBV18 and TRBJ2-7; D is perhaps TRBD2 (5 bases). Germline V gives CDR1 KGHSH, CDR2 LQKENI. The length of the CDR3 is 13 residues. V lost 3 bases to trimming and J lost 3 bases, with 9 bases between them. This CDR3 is CASSPPGNYEQYF. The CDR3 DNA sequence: TGTGCCAGCTCACCCCCGGGGAACTACGAGCAGTACTTC. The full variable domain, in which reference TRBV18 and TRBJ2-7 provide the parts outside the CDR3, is NAGVMQNPRHLVRRRGQEARLRCSPMKGHSHVYWYRQLPEEGLKFMVYLQKENIIDESGMPKERFSAEFPKEGPSILRIQQVVRGDSAAYFCASSPPGNYEQYFGPGTRLTVT.

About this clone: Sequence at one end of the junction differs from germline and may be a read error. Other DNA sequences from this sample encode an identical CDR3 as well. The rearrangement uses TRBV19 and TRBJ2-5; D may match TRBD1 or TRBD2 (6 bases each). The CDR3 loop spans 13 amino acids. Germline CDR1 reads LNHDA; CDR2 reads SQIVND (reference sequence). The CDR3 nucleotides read TGTGCCAGCAGTATAGGGGGAGGAGAGACCCAGTACTTC. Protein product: CASSIGGGETQYF.

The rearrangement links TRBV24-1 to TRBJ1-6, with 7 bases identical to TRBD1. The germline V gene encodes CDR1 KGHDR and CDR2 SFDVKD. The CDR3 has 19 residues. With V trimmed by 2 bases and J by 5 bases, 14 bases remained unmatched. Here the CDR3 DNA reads TGTGCCACCAGTGATTGTCCTAAAGACAGGGCCCAAGATAATTCACCCCTCCACTTT. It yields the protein CATSDCPKDRAQDNSPLHF.

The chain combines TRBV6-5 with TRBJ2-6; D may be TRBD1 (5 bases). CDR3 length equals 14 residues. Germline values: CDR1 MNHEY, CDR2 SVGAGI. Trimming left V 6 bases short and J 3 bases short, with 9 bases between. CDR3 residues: CASRRGDGANVLTF. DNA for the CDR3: TGTGCCAGCAGAAGGGGTGATGGGGCCAACGTCCTGACTTTC.

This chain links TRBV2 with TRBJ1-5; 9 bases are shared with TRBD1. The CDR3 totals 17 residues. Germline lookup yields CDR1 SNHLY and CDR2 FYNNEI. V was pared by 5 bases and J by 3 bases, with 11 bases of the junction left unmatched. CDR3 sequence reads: CASSLRGQGRTNQPQHF. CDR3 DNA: TGTGCCAGCAGTCTAAGGGGACAGGGACGTACCAATCAGCCCCAGCATTTT.

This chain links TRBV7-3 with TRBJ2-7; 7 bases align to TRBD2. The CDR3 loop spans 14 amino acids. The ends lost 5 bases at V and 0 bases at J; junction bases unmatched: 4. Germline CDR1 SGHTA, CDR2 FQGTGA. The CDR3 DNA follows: TGTGCCAGCAGCCCGAGCGGGACCTCCTACGAGCAGTACTTC. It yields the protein CASSPSGTSYEQYF.